This passage covers 14 T cell receptor beta chains from one sample sequenced in a study of T cells in Graves' hyperthyroidism and ophthalmopathy. Researchers took RNA transcripts and amplified the TCR beta CDR3 regions from them. First-round RT-PCR targeting the TCR CDR3 was performed with the HTBI primer set. TCRdb reprocessed the multiplex PCR reads via MiXCR and lists one record per CDR3 protein. The sample lists a few hundred thousand distinct CDR3 sequences, 15% to 19% occurring once. Sequencing was carried out using blood. The receptors here all came from a woman in her twenties or thirties with Graves' hyperthyroidism.

The V and J genes are TRBV7-2 and TRBJ2-7; no clear D gene. The length of the CDR3 is 13 residues. From germline, CDR1 is SGHTA and CDR2 FQGNSA. V gave up 3 bases and J gave up 3 bases, with 9 bases separating them. CDR3 amino acids: CASSFYVFYEQYF. The CDR3 bases are TGTGCCAGCAGCTTTTACGTTTTCTACGAGCAGTACTTC.

This clonotype has ten or more counts. The chain is built from TRBV5-5 and TRBJ2-1; the match to TRBD2 covers 13 bases. V was pared by 0 bases and J by 6 bases, with 9 bases of the junction left unmatched. The V gene's germline CDR1 is SGHKS and CDR2 YYEKEE (reference sequence). This CDR3 has 18 amino acids. For the CDR3, the DNA is TGTGCCAGCAGCTTGGACAAAACGGGGACTAGCGGGACCAATGAGCAGTTCTTC. As protein: CASSLDKTGTSGTNEQFF.

In its sample, this clonotype was seen a few times. The V and J genes are TRBV4-1 and TRBJ2-2; D remains unclear. The V end lost 2 bases, the J end lost 1 base, and 5 bases lay between the germline ends. The CDR3 is 14 residues long. The germline V gene has CDR1 MGHRA and CDR2 YSYEKL. CDR3 in amino acids: CASSQLQNTGELFF. The DNA of the CDR3 is TGCGCCAGCAGCCAACTCCAGAACACCGGGGAGCTGTTTTTT.

This chain joins TRBV2 and TRBJ1-1; D gene unclear. Trimming cost V 7 bases and J 0 bases, with 12 bases left between them. The CDR3 loop spans 14 amino acids. CDR1 is SNHLY, CDR2 FYNNEI, per germline. The CDR3 reads CASKPIGVNTEAFF. The CDR3, as DNA: TGTGCCAGCAAGCCGATTGGAGTGAACACTGAAGCTTTCTTT.

This clonotype was counted at least ten times. The rearrangement links TRBV30 to TRBJ1-1, with D perhaps TRBD1 (5 bases). The CDR3 loop spans 12 amino acids. Germline V gene sequence: CDR1 GTSNPN, CDR2 SVGIG (reference sequence). V lost 4 bases and J 6 bases, leaving 12 bases between the germline ends. The DNA of the CDR3 is TGTGCCTGGACGGGGGATTACGCTGAAGCTTTCTTT. Translating gives CAWTGDYAEAFF.

This clonotype was seen ten or more times. V is TRBV6-1 and J is TRBJ2-7; TRBD2 matches 12 bases. The CDR3 has 16 residues. The V gene's germline CDR1 is MNHNS and CDR2 SASEGT. Trimming took 5 bases from V and 3 from J; bases not matched to a gene: 8. The CDR3 is CASSFLLAGGSYEQYF. The CDR3 bases are TGTGCCAGCAGTTTCCTACTAGCGGGAGGTAGCTACGAGCAGTACTTC.

In this sample, this clonotype turned up many times. Here the CDR3 reads CAWSNILGGALEYF. The CDR3 DNA reads as TGTGCCTGGAGTAACATATTGGGGGGGGCACTGGAGTACTTC. The chain couples TRBV30 to TRBJ2-5, with a tentative D call TRBD2 (7 bases). The CDR3 has 14 residues. Trimming left V 2 bases short and J 12 bases short, with 22 bases between. Germline V gives CDR1 GTSNPN, CDR2 SVGIG (reference sequence).

The V call is TRBV10-3, the J call TRBJ2-2; 7 bases are shared with TRBD2. Germline V gene sequence: CDR1 ENHRY, CDR2 SYGVKD. The CDR3 spans 17 residues. V trimming: 2 bases; J trimming: 0 bases; junction bases outside the gene matches: 6. CDR3 region: CAISETQAGPNTGELFF. DNA for the CDR3: TGTGCCATCAGTGAGACCCAAGCGGGACCGAACACCGGGGAGCTGTTTTTT.

About this clonotype itself: Possible read error: a much larger clone is one base away. The rearrangement joins TRBV29-1 to TRBJ2-7; 8 bases agree with TRBD2. The CDR3 spans 11 residues. Germline V CDR1 and CDR2: SQVTM, ANQGSEA. The CDR3 here is CGVRLANEQYF. CDR3 in DNA: TGCGGCGTACGACTAGCGAACGAGCAGTACTTC.

The table lists this clonotype with a few counts. V and J are TRBV20-1 and TRBJ2-2; the D gene could be TRBD1 or TRBD2 (6 bases each). The V gene lost 3 bases and the J gene lost 3 bases, with 11 bases spanning the gap. Per germline, CDR1 DFQATT and CDR2 SNEGSKA (reference sequence). This CDR3 spans 14 amino acids. CDR3 nucleotide sequence: TGCAGTGCTAGGGGGGGCCCGTACACCGGGGAGCTGTTTTTT. It specifies CSARGGPYTGELFF.

The chain combines TRBV10-3 with TRBJ2-1; 11 bases fit TRBD2. This CDR3 region has 14 residues. The V segment lost 9 bases and the J segment 7 bases; nucleotides outside the gene matches: 8. Per germline, CDR1 ENHRY and CDR2 SYGVKD. As DNA, the CDR3 is TGTGCCATTTCTACTAGCGGGAGATGGAATGAGCAGTTCTTC. It is translated as CAISTSGRWNEQFF.

A few counts support this clonotype. The chain couples TRBV10-3 to TRBJ2-2; D not certain. Germline loops: CDR1 ENHRY, CDR2 SYGVKD. V was trimmed by 7 bases and J by 2 bases, leaving 5 bases between them. This CDR3 is built from 12 residues. The CDR3 DNA follows: TGTGCCATCAACCGTAACACCGGGGAGCTGTTTTTT. It yields the protein CAINRNTGELFF.

This clonotype showed up many times. The genes are TRBV7-2 and TRBJ2-3; 14 bases are shared with TRBD2. Germline V gene sequence: CDR1 SGHTA, CDR2 FQGNSA. CDR3 length: 16 amino acids. Losses at the gene ends were 5 bases for V and 7 bases for J; bases not matched to a gene: 8. CDR3 sequence: CASSPGTSGSRHTQYF. In DNA, the CDR3 is TGTGCCAGCAGCCCCGGGACTAGCGGGAGTAGACATACGCAGTATTTT. Using reference TRBV7-2 and TRBJ2-3 for the parts outside the CDR3, the full variable domain is GAGVSQSPSNKVTEKGKDVELRCDPISGHTALYWYRQSLGQGLEFLIYFQGNSAPDKSGLPSDRFSAERTGGSVSTLTIQRTQQEDSAVYLCASSPGTSGSRHTQYFGPGTRLTVL.

This clonotype turned up a few times. The chain links TRBV20-1 to TRBJ1-1, with no clear D. There are 14 residues in the CDR3. The V end was cut by 3 bases, the J end by 0 bases, with 11 bases between. Germline CDR1 DFQATT, CDR2 SNEGSKA (reference sequence). CDR3 amino acids: CSASLGGLNTEAFF. For the CDR3, the DNA is TGCAGTGCTAGTTTAGGAGGGCTGAACACTGAAGCTTTCTTT.